This TCR beta chain was sequenced for a study of cytomegalovirus exposure and HLA in healthy donors. About this clone itself: Its matching antigen is unknown.

Study-level results: Published work reported that the classifier diagnosed cytomegalovirus status with high specificity and sensitivity.

The ends were cut back, 5 bases at V and 1 base at J, with 16 bases in the middle. The CDR3 sequence is 16 residues long. The germline V gene has CDR1 ENHRY and CDR2 SYGVKD. PCR amplification relied on 60 Vbeta primers (plus 13 Jbeta primers). Here immunoSEQ multiplex PCR was the method, and the copy in TCRdb shows in-frame clones only, minus some. The table shows 150,000 to 200,000 clones, with roughly 80% occurring only once. Sequencing input: PBMCs. The chain has TRBV10-3 and TRBJ2-3; a possible D gene is TRBD2 (6 bases). The sequence was obtained from a woman in her twenties or thirties in good health and CMV-seropositive. In DNA form, the CDR3 reads TGTGCCATCAGTTGGGAGGAGAAGGGCGGCACAGATACGCAGTATTTT. It translates to CAISWEEKGGTDTQYF.